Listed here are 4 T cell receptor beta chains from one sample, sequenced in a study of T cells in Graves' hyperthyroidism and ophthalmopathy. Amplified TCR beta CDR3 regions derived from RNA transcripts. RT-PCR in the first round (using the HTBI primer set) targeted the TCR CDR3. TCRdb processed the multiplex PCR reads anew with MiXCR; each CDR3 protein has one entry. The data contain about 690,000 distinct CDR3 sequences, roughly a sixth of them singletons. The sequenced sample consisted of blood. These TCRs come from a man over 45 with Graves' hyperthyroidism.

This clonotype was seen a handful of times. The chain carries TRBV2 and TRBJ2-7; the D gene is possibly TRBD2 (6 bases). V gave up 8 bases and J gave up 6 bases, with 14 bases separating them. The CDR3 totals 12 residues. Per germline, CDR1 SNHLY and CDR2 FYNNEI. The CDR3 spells CASFQGGGEQYF. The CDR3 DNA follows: TGTGCCAGCTTTCAGGGAGGAGGCGAGCAGTACTTC.

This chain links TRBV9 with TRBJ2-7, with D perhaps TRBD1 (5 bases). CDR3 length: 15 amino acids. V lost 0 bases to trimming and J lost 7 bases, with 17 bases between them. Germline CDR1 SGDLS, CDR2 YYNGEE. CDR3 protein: CASSVEGRVYNEQYF. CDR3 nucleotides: TGTGCCAGCAGCGTAGAGGGCAGGGTGTACAATGAGCAGTACTTC.

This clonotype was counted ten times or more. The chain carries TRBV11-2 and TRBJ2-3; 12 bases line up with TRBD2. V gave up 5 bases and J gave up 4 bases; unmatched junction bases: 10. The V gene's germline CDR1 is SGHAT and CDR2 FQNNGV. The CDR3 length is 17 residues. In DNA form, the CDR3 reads TGTGCCAGCAGCGTTTCTAGCGGGAGGGCCTTCCCAGATACGCAGTATTTT. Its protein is CASSVSSGRAFPDTQYF.

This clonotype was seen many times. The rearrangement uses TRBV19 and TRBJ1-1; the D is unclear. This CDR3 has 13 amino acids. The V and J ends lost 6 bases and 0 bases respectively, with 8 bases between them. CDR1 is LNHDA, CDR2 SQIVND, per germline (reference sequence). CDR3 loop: CASRAWMNTEAFF. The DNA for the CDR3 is TGTGCCAGTAGGGCATGGATGAACACTGAAGCTTTCTTT.